The clone carrying this T cell receptor (beta chain) occurred once. The sample comes from a study of breast tumors, draining lymph nodes, adjacent tissues. The V and J ends lost 4 bases and 2 bases respectively, with 13 bases between them. The CDR3 consists of 14 residues. The germline CDR1 and CDR2 sequences are SGHDT and YYEEEE. TCRdb processed the multiplex PCR reads anew with MiXCR; each CDR3 protein has one entry. This table holds under 75,000 distinct CDR3 sequences, approximately 57% found once. This TCR was sampled from a female donor with breast cancer. Some clones in this sample may be carry-over from other donors' samples. The rearrangement links TRBV5-6 to TRBJ2-7, with D perhaps matching TRBD1 (6 bases). The sample comprised breast tumor tissue. CDR3 region: CASSTPDRPYEQYF. DNA for the CDR3: TGTGCCAGCAGCACACCTGACAGGCCCTACGAGCAGTACTTC. The whole variable domain, remainder taken from reference TRBV5-6 and TRBJ2-7, is DAGVTQSPTHLIKTRGQQVTLRCSPKSGHDTVSWYQQALGQGPQFIFQYYEEEERQRGNFPDRFSGHQFPNYSSELNVNALLLGDSALYLCASSTPDRPYEQYFGPGTRLTVT.